Here is one T cell receptor (beta chain) with its context. Its antigen has not been determined. Nothing much larger sits one base from this clone, and base qualities are not available. The CDR3 holds 14 amino acids from the cysteine to the phenylalanine. Only the CDR3 DNA is retained, 42 bases long and in frame from the first base. For CDR1 and CDR2, the germline V gene lists MGHDK and SYGVNS. V is shortened by 2 bases, J by 3 bases, and the region joining them spans 9 bases. These data come from a study of blood T cells in healthy people across ages (dated by TCRdb to 2013 to 2016). Describing the broader study: Template switching captured roughly one uniquely barcoded TCR beta cDNA molecule per two T cells in model experiments. To track age-related changes in TCR beta repertoire diversity, the study relied on deep sequencing normalized with unique cDNA molecular identifiers. The donors were divided into four age groups: young (average around 15 years), middle-aged (almost 40), aged (about 61) and long-lived (roughly 86). To avoid experimental bias, donors of different ages were spread randomly across the sequencing lanes. For two donors (one aged 18 to 29 and one aged 80 or older), the study analyzed two additional independent replicas of 1 million unique cDNA reads from the same blood draw. Paper-wide results and their limitations: Estimates of total diversity based on one million sequenced T cells were regarded as lower bounds and as underestimates. Compared with the aged group, the long-lived group had more naive CD4+ T cells, fewer expanded clones and increased TCR diversity, a pattern suggesting age selection. Because profiling used bulk unsorted PBMCs, naive and antigen-experienced compartments could not be compared conclusively. A strong correlation was found between observed TCR beta diversity and the percentage of naive T cells measured by flow cytometry. Donor CMV infection status was unknown, potentially confounding age-related changes in expanded clonotypes. Observed TCR beta diversity per million T cells fell roughly linearly with age, and a significant reduction was already apparent by age roughly 40.

The approximately 40 donors, aged about 6 to 100 years, were systemically healthy Caucasian individuals from Russia. Each donor gave around 9.8 milliliters of peripheral blood, collected into EDTA-treated Vacutainer tubes. Ficoll-Paque density-gradient centrifugation was used to isolate PBMCs, with at least 6 million per sample. Trizol reagent was used to extract total RNA from PBMCs, with at least 6 micrograms per sample. For every donor, flow cytometry on a PBMC aliquot measured the percentage of naive CD45RAhigh/CD27high T cells. Library preparation was by 5' RACE. Sequencing used an Illumina HiSeq 2500. A second PCR of roughly 7 to 11 cycles was performed with a sample-barcoded 5' primer and a J-beta primer mix. Each TCR beta cDNA molecule received a unique molecular identifier from a template-switch 5' adaptor carrying 12 random nucleotides. At least 3 million CDR3-containing paired-end reads were obtained from each sample. First-strand cDNA synthesis was performed from all RNA using the Mint cDNA synthesis kit, with priming by a TRBC-specific oligonucleotide. Following uracil-DNA glycosylase treatment, all cDNA underwent a first 18-cycle PCR with the universal primers M1SS and BC2_uni_R. Turning to the authors' computational methods: For normalization, 1 million high-quality reads, each with a distinct molecular identifier, were randomly selected from each sample. Reads sharing molecular identifiers were discarded rather than binned into consensus sequences. MiTCR, set to a Q25 quality threshold and the strictest error-elimination algorithm, was used for CDR3 identification, clonotype clustering and error correction. A nonparametric unseen species model with Euler transformation was used to estimate a lower bound on total TCR beta diversity. TCRdb reran the public reads through fastp at Q25 and MiXCR, keeping productive beta chains. Under each unique CDR3 protein, matching rows form one entry showing the most common genes and DNA. The V and J calls, along with clone size, are taken from TCRdb and not from the paper's own processing. This sample comprises about 970,000 distinct CDR3 sequences, 45% to 60% of them detected only once. Together, the top ten hold 20% to 25% of the sample.

This receptor was obtained from a woman aged 60-75 years in good health. Material: blood. The chain couples TRBV25-1 to TRBJ2-3, with TRBD1 tentatively as D gene (5 bases match). For the CDR3, the sequence is CASSELQGTDTQYF. The nucleotides read TGTGCCAGCAGTGAACTTCAGGGAACAGATACGCAGTATTTT.